Listed here is a single T cell receptor (beta chain). This CDR3 contains 15 residues. Unmatched junction bases numbered 8, after V lost 5 bases and J lost 1 base. CDR1 is DFQATT and CDR2 is SNEGSKA in the germline V gene (reference sequence). One entry per CDR3 protein results from TCRdb running MiXCR on the reads. The sample lists about 250,000 distinct CDR3 sequences, around an eighth occurring once. This specimen comes from a study of T cell repertoires in cytomegalovirus infection. Sequenced sample: PBMCs. This rearrangement joins TRBV20-1 to TRBJ2-5, with 9 bases identical to TRBD2. The origin of this receptor is a human donor in good health (CMV status not recorded). Some clones in this sample may be carry-over from other donors' samples. CDR3: CSAAHSGRGQETQYF. The CDR3 nucleotides are TGCAGTGCTGCACATAGCGGGAGAGGCCAAGAGACCCAGTACTTC.